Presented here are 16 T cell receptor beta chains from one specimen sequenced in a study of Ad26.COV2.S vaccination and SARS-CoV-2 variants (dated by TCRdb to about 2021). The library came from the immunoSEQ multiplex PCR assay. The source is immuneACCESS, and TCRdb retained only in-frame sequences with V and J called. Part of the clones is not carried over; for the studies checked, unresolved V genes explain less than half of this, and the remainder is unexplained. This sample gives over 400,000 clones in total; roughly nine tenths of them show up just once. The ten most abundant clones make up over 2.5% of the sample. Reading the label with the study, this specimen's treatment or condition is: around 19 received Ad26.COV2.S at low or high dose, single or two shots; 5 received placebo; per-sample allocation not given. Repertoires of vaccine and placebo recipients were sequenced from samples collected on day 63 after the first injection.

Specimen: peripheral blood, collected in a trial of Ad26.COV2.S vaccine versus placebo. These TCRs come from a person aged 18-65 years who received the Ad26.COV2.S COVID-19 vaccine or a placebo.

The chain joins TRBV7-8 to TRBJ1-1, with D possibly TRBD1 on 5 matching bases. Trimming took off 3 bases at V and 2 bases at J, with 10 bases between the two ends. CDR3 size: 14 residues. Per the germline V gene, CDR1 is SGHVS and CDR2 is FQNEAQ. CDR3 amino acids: CASSLTAPNTEAFF. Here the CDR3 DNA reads TGTGCCAGCAGCTTGACAGCCCCCAACACTGAAGCTTTCTTT.

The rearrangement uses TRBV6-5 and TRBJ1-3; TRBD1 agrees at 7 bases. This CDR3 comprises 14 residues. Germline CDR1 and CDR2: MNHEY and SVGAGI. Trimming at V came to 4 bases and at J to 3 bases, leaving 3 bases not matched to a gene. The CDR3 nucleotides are TGTGCCAGCAGTTTGACAGGGTTTGGAAACACCATATATTTT. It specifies CASSLTGFGNTIYF.

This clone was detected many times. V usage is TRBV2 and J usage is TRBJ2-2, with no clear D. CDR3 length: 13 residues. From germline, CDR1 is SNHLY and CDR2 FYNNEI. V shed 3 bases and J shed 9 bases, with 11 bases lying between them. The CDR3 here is CASSEVAGRELFF. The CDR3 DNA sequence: TGTGCCAGCAGTGAGGTTGCCGGCCGGGAGCTGTTTTTT.

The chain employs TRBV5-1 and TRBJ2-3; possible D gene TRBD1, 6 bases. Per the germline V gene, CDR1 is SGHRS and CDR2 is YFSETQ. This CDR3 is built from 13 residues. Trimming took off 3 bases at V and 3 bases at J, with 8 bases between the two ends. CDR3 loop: CASSSQGTDTQYF. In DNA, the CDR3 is TGCGCCAGCAGCTCACAGGGAACAGATACGCAGTATTTT.

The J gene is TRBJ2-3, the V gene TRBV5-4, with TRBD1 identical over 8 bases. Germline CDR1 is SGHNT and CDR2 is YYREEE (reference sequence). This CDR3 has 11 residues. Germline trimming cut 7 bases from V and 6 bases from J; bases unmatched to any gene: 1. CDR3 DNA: TGTGCCAGCGGGACAGGCGATACGCAGTATTTT. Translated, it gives CASGTGDTQYF.

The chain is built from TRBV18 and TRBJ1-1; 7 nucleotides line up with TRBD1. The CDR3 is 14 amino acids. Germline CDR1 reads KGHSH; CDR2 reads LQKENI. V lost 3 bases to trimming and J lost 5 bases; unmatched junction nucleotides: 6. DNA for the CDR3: TGTGCCAGCTCACCTGAGAGGGGGCGGACTGAAGCTTTCTTT. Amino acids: CASSPERGRTEAFF.

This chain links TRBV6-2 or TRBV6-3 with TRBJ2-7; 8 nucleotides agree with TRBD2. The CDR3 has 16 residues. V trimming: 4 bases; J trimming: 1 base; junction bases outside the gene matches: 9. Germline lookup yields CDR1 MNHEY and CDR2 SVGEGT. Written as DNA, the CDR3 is TGTGCCAGCAGTTCGGCCTGGCGGGGGGAATCCTACGAGCAGTACTTC. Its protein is CASSSAWRGESYEQYF.

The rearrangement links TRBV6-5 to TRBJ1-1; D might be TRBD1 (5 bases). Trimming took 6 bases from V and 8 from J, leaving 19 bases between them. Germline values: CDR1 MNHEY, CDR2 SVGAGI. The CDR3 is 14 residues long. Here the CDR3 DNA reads TGTGCCAGCAGAGTCCTTCAGGGAATCTGGGAAGCTTTCTTT. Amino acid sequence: CASRVLQGIWEAFF.

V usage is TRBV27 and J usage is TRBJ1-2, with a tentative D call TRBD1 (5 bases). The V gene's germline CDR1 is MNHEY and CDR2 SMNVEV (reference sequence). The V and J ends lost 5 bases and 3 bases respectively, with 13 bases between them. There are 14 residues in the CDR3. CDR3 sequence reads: CASSPYDSDYGYTF. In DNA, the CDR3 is TGTGCCAGCAGTCCCTATGACAGTGACTATGGCTACACCTTC.

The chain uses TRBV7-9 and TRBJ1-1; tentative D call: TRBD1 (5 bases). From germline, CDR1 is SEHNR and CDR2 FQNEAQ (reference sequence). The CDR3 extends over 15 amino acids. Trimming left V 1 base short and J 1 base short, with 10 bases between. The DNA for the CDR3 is TGTGCCAGCAGCTTAGGGGGAGGGGAGAACACTGAAGCTTTCTTT. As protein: CASSLGGGENTEAFF. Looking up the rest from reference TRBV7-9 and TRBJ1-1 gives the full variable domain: DTGVSQNPRHKITKRGQNVTFRCDPISEHNRLYWYRQTLGQGPEFLTYFQNEAQLEKSRLLSDRFSAERPKGSFSTLEIQRTEQGDSAMYLCASSLGGGENTEAFFGQGTRLTVV.

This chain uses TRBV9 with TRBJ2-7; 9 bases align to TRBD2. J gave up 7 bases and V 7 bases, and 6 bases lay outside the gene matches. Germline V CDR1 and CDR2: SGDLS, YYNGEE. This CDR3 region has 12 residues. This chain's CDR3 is CASSRGGGEQYF. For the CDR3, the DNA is TGTGCCAGCTCGCGGGGGGGCGGGGAGCAGTACTTC.

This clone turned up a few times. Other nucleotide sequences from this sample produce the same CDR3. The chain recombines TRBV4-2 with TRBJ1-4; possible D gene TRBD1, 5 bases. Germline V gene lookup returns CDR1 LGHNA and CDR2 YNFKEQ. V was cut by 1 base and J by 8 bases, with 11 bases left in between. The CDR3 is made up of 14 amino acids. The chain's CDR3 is CASSQGQGKEKLFF. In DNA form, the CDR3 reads TGTGCCAGCAGCCAAGGCCAGGGAAAGGAAAAACTGTTTTTT.

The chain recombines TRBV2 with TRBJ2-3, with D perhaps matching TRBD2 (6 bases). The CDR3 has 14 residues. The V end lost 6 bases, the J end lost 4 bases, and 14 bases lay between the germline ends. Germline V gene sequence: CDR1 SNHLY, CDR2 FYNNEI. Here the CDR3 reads CASSGTAKSDTQYF. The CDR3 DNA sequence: TGTGCCAGCAGCGGGACTGCGAAGTCAGATACGCAGTATTTT.

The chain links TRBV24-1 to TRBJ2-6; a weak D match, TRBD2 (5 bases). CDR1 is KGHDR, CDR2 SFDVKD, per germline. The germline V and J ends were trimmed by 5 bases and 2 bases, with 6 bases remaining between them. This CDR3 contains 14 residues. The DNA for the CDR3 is TGTGCCACCAGTGCCGGGGCTGGGGCCAACGTCCTGACTTTC. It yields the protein CATSAGAGANVLTF.

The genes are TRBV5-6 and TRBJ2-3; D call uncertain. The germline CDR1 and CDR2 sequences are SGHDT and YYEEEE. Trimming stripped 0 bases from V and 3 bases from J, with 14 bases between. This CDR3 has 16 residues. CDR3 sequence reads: CASSLAWQLPTDTQYF. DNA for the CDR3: TGTGCCAGCAGCTTGGCCTGGCAGTTGCCTACAGATACGCAGTATTTT.

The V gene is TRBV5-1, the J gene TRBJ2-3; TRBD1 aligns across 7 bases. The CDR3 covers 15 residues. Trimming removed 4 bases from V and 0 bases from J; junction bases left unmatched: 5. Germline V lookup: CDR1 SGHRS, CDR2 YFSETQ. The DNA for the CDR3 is TGCGCCAGCAGCGGGACAGTTCTTAGCACAGATACGCAGTATTTT. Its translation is CASSGTVLSTDTQYF.